A single sample gave rise to the 24 T cell receptor beta chains below, sequenced in a study of shared clonotypes between healthy human individuals. Using immunoSEQ multiplex PCR, the repertoire was profiled, and TCRdb retains in-frame clones only, with some absent. Among fewer than 3 million clones listed, just under 95% were seen once. Sequenced: naive CD4+ T cells from PBMCs. Subset in this sample: CD45RA+ positively selected. These receptors all stem from a man in his late teens or twenties in good health. Some clones in this sample may be carry-over from other donors' samples.

The V and J genes are TRBV5-4 and TRBJ2-1; no definite D call. The CDR3 loop spans 16 amino acids. Trimming took 4 bases from V and 0 from J, leaving 14 bases between them. Germline CDR1 SGHNT, CDR2 YYREEE (reference sequence). CDR3 sequence: CASSPMERSSYNEQFF. The CDR3 nucleotides read TGTGCCAGCAGCCCGATGGAGCGAAGCTCCTACAATGAGCAGTTCTTC.

The genes are TRBV6-6 and TRBJ2-5, with D maybe TRBD1 (5 bases). CDR3 length: 15 amino acids. Looked up from germline, CDR1 is MNHNY and CDR2 is SVGAGI (reference sequence). V was cut by 5 bases and J by 4 bases, with 17 bases left in between. CDR3 loop: CASSGQKGVGETQYF. DNA for the CDR3: TGTGCCAGCAGTGGGCAGAAAGGGGTGGGAGAGACCCAGTACTTC.

This chain uses TRBV5-6 with TRBJ1-4; D not resolved. The CDR3 runs to 15 residues. The ends were cut back, 4 bases at V and 3 bases at J, with 13 bases in the middle. Per germline, CDR1 SGHDT and CDR2 YYEEEE. This CDR3 is CASSLTPEPNEKLFF. DNA for the CDR3: TGTGCCAGCAGCCTGACCCCAGAGCCTAATGAAAAACTGTTTTTT.

J is TRBJ2-7 and V is TRBV27; TRBD2 matches 11 bases. With 5 bases clipped from V and 2 bases from J, the junction kept 5 bases outside the gene matches. The CDR3 is 15 residues long. Per germline, CDR1 MNHEY and CDR2 SMNVEV (reference sequence). The CDR3 sequence: CASSLIAGGAYEQYF. DNA for the CDR3: TGTGCCAGCAGTCTAATAGCGGGAGGGGCCTACGAGCAGTACTTC.

Here the CDR3 DNA reads TGTGCCAGCCGGGGACAGCGGAACACTGAAGCTTTCTTT. As protein: CASRGQRNTEAFF. The chain links TRBV6-5 to TRBJ1-1, with TRBD1 matching over 7 bases. The CDR3 runs 13 residues. In germline, CDR1 is MNHEY, CDR2 SVGAGI. V was clipped by 8 bases and J by 1 base; unmatched bases: 4.

This clone has a single count. The sample carries other DNA sequences with the same CDR3. The J gene is TRBJ2-1, the V gene TRBV7-9, with D possibly TRBD2 on 5 matching bases. Germline V gene lookup returns CDR1 SEHNR and CDR2 FQNEAQ (reference sequence). Trimming pared 3 bases from V and 10 bases from J, leaving 10 bases between. The CDR3 is 12 residues long. The DNA of the CDR3 is TGTGCCAGCAGCTTGGGTACTAGAGAGCAGTTCTTC. It encodes CASSLGTREQFF.

The rearrangement uses TRBV7-6 and TRBJ2-2; either TRBD1 or TRBD2 may fit D (5 bases each). From germline, CDR1 is SGHVS and CDR2 FNYEAQ. This CDR3 comprises 16 residues. V lost 1 base and J 2 bases, leaving 11 bases between the germline ends. The CDR3, as DNA: TGTGCCAGCAGCTTAGGTGTAGGGACCAACACCGGGGAGCTGTTTTTT. This codes for CASSLGVGTNTGELFF. The full variable domain, in which reference TRBV7-6 and TRBJ2-2 provide the parts outside the CDR3, is GAGVSQSPRYKVTKRGQDVALRCDPISGHVSLYWYRQALGQGPEFLTYFNYEAQQDKSGLPNDRFSAERPEGSISTLTIQRTEQRDSAMYRCASSLGVGTNTGELFFGEGSRLTVL.

To note about this clone: This same CDR3 is encoded by further DNA sequences in the sample. The chain combines TRBV5-4 with TRBJ1-5; D is unclear. The V and J ends lost 0 bases and 5 bases respectively, with 6 bases between them. CDR1 is SGHNT and CDR2 is YYREEE in the germline V gene (reference sequence). The CDR3 has 13 residues. The CDR3 nucleotides read TGTGCCAGCAGCTTGGACGGTTATCAGCCCCAGCATTTT. Its translation: CASSLDGYQPQHF.

This chain connects TRBV28 to TRBJ2-7; 9 nucleotides align to TRBD2. With V trimmed by 5 bases and J by 0 bases, 14 bases remained unmatched. The germline gives CDR1 MDHEN, CDR2 SYDVKM. This CDR3 is built from 18 residues. CDR3 nucleotide sequence: TGTGCCAGCAGTATTTTAGCGGGAGCAAGGGGGAGCTCCTACGAGCAGTACTTC. Translating gives CASSILAGARGSSYEQYF.

The V gene is TRBV27, the J gene TRBJ2-2; 8 bases agree with TRBD1. CDR1 is MNHEY and CDR2 is SMNVEV in the germline V gene (reference sequence). The CDR3 covers 15 residues. Unmatched junction bases numbered 5, after V lost 3 bases and J lost 5 bases. CDR3 loop: CASSLRQGSTGELFF. CDR3 DNA: TGTGCCAGCAGTTTGAGACAGGGGAGTACCGGGGAGCTGTTTTTT.

The chain is built from TRBV28 and TRBJ2-7; 7 nucleotides match TRBD2. This CDR3 contains 15 residues. V dropped 6 bases and J dropped 4; count of bases not matched to a gene: 12. Germline CDR1 MDHEN, CDR2 SYDVKM. The DNA for the CDR3 is TGTGCCAGCAGGACCCCCGGTGCGGGAGAGTACGAGCAGTACTTC. Encoded protein: CASRTPGAGEYEQYF.

This clone has just a few counts. The J gene is TRBJ1-1, the V gene TRBV28; D possibly corresponds to TRBD1 (5 bases). The V and J ends lost 8 bases and 3 bases respectively, with 16 bases between them. The CDR3 is 14 amino acids. Germline V gene lookup returns CDR1 MDHEN and CDR2 SYDVKM. Here the CDR3 reads CASWLSGRDTEAFF. CDR3 in DNA: TGTGCCAGCTGGCTAAGCGGCAGGGACACTGAAGCTTTCTTT.

J is TRBJ2-1 and V is TRBV7-9; TRBD2 matches at 12 bases. CDR1 is SEHNR, CDR2 FQNEAQ, per germline (reference sequence). V shed 6 bases and J 8 bases; nucleotides not matched to a gene: 14. The CDR3 contains 17 residues. The chain's CDR3 is CASRRRQTSGSFDEQFF. The CDR3 DNA follows: TGTGCCAGCAGGCGACGACAGACTAGCGGGAGTTTCGATGAGCAGTTCTTC.

V and J are TRBV5-1 and TRBJ2-1; D unresolved. Trimming took off 0 bases at V and 0 bases at J, with 7 bases between the two ends. In germline, CDR1 is SGHRS, CDR2 YFSETQ. The CDR3 spans 15 residues. CDR3 sequence: CASSLEGFSYNEQFF. The CDR3 nucleotides read TGCGCCAGCAGCTTGGAAGGGTTCTCCTACAATGAGCAGTTCTTC.

V usage is TRBV18 and J usage is TRBJ1-1; the D gene is possibly TRBD1 (6 bases). Trimming removed 1 base from V and 1 base from J, with 16 bases in between. The CDR3 has 17 residues. CDR1 is KGHSH and CDR2 is LQKENI in the germline V gene. As DNA, the CDR3 is TGTGCCAGCTCACCACAGTCGGACAGTTCCTGGAACACTGAAGCTTTCTTT. Protein: CASSPQSDSSWNTEAFF. Looking up the rest from reference TRBV18 and TRBJ1-1 gives the full variable domain: NAGVMQNPRHLVRRRGQEARLRCSPMKGHSHVYWYRQLPEEGLKFMVYLQKENIIDESGMPKERFSAEFPKEGPSILRIQQVVRGDSAAYFCASSPQSDSSWNTEAFFGQGTRLTVV.

The CDR3 protein is CASSPVTSGKGEQFF. The CDR3 DNA reads TGTGCCAGCTCACCAGTGACTAGCGGGAAAGGTGAGCAGTTCTTC. The genes are TRBV18 and TRBJ2-1; the match to TRBD2 covers 11 bases. Germline CDR1 KGHSH, CDR2 LQKENI. J gave up 9 bases and V 2 bases, and 6 bases lay outside the gene matches. CDR3 length: 15 residues.

On this clone itself: At the DNA level, this CDR3 is encoded by other sequences in the same sample as well. The chain carries TRBV11-2 and TRBJ2-7; D is unresolved. The CDR3 has 13 amino acids. V was trimmed by 3 bases and J by 2 bases, leaving 8 bases between them. Per germline, CDR1 SGHAT and CDR2 FQNNGV. The CDR3: CASSFGGPYEQYF. For the CDR3, the DNA is TGTGCCAGCAGCTTCGGCGGTCCCTACGAGCAGTACTTC.

The chain is built from TRBV6-5 and TRBJ1-2, with no clear D. CDR1 is MNHEY, CDR2 SVGAGI, per germline. Trimming shortened V by 5 bases and J by 4 bases, and 17 bases separated the two germline ends. The CDR3 has 15 residues. CDR3 sequence: CASSRLSGSVYGYTF. CDR3 nucleotide sequence: TGTGCCAGCAGTCGACTCAGTGGATCGGTCTATGGCTACACCTTC.

V is TRBV5-1 and J is TRBJ2-1, with TRBD1 identical over 8 bases. V gave up 4 bases and J gave up 0 bases; unmatched junction bases: 6. CDR1 and CDR2 (germline): SGHRS, YFSETQ. The CDR3 loop spans 16 amino acids. CDR3 sequence: CASSKGQESSYNEQFF. The CDR3 nucleotides read TGCGCCAGCAGCAAGGGACAGGAGAGCTCCTACAATGAGCAGTTCTTC.

This rearrangement joins TRBV28 to TRBJ2-3; TRBD2 matches 10 bases. CDR1 and CDR2 (germline): MDHEN, SYDVKM. V lost 7 bases and J lost 3; bases outside the gene matches: 10. The CDR3 covers 16 residues. The CDR3 coding sequence is TGTGCCAGCAAGGCTAGCGGGAGATCGAGAACAGATACGCAGTATTTT. As protein: CASKASGRSRTDTQYF.

This clone was found a few times. The chain recombines TRBV28 with TRBJ1-1, with D possibly being TRBD1 (5 bases). CDR1 and CDR2 (germline): MDHEN, SYDVKM. CDR3 size: 13 residues. Trimming pared 6 bases from V and 3 bases from J, leaving 11 bases between. CDR3 residues: CASSGTADTEAFF. CDR3 nucleotide sequence: TGTGCCAGCAGCGGGACGGCGGACACTGAAGCTTTCTTT.

This clone came up a few times. J is TRBJ1-5 and V is TRBV27; D is unclear. V was cut by 7 bases and J by 0 bases, with 10 bases left in between. The CDR3 covers 14 residues. Germline V gene lookup returns CDR1 MNHEY and CDR2 SMNVEV (reference sequence). CDR3 region: CASTETDSNQPQHF. CDR3 nucleotide sequence: TGTGCCAGCACTGAGACGGATAGCAATCAGCCCCAGCATTTT.

The chain is built from TRBV1 and TRBJ1-5. TRBV1 constitutes a pseudogene. This CDR3 is 17 amino acids long. The DNA of the CDR3 is TGCACCAGCAGCCAAGATTCGCAGTCGGATAGCAATCAGCCCCAGCATTTT. This gives the protein CTSSQDSQSDSNQPQHF.

This chain uses TRBV5-1 with TRBJ1-2, with D unresolved. CDR1 is SGHRS, CDR2 YFSETQ, per germline. The CDR3 contains 16 residues. V was shortened by 4 bases and J by 3 bases, with 19 bases between the two germline ends. The CDR3 coding sequence is TGCGCCAGCAGCCCGGCGGATTCGGCCTATGACTATGGCTACACCTTC. It specifies CASSPADSAYDYGYTF.